This TCR beta chain appears in the sequencing data of a study of T cell clonotyping in hematopoietic cell transplantation. The repertoire was sequenced with immunoSEQ multiplex PCR; TCRdb's copy has only in-frame clones and lacks some. The table shows roughly 40,000 clones, with roughly 96% occurring only once. Points on this clone: Its antigen is not identified.

CDR1 SGHTA and CDR2 FQGNSA come from the germline V gene. The germline V and J ends were trimmed by 5 bases and 4 bases, with 17 bases remaining between them. The CDR3 sequence is 15 residues long. Study results and limitations: Graft donor and pretransplant recipient Inverse Simpson Index values predicted broader posttransplant TCR diversity. Cells were unsorted, so CD4 and CD8 contributions were not separated. Few recipient clonotypes overlapped donors; over 95% were de novo at given depth.

The chain carries TRBV7-2 and TRBJ1-2; D is perhaps TRBD1 (6 bases). This receptor was identified in a man aged 25-45 years in good health. Some clones in this sample may be carry-over from other donors' samples. Sample: peripheral blood mononuclear cells. CDR3 DNA: TGTGCCAGCAGCCATTCTCTACAGGGCCCCTATGGCTACACCTTC. It encodes CASSHSLQGPYGYTF.